This T cell receptor beta chain was retrieved from a study of blood T cells in healthy people across ages. This clonotype was recorded a few times. A J-beta primer mix and a sample-barcoded 5' primer were used in a second PCR of roughly 7 to 12 cycles. TCRdb re-called the 5' RACE reads through MiXCR, storing one row per CDR3 protein. This table holds 800,000 or so distinct CDR3 sequences, 46% found once. There are 15 residues in the CDR3. V was pared by 6 bases and J by 2 bases, with 8 bases of the junction left unmatched. Isolating PBMCs gave at least 6.5 million of these cells per sample. V and J are TRBV12-3 or TRBV12-4 and TRBJ2-7, with 9 positions matching TRBD2. Sequencing was performed on blood. The TCR comes from a man aged 80 or over in good health. CDR3 protein: CASRDSGRSPYEQYF. The CDR3 coding sequence is TGTGCCAGCAGAGATAGCGGGAGATCACCCTACGAGCAGTACTTC.